A selection of T cell receptor beta chains follows, all from one sample in a study of blood T cells in healthy people across ages. TCRdb processed the 5' RACE reads anew with MiXCR; each CDR3 protein has one entry. The sample comprises about 1.8 million distinct CDR3 sequences, approximately 50% of which are singletons, and around 2.1% rests with the top ten. Sample: blood. The source is a woman aged 40 to 50 in good health. The CDR3 runs from the conserved cysteine through the conserved F or W. Fields, in order: V gene, clone size, D gene, J gene, CDR3 DNA, CDR3 protein. The D gene is left open where the match is weak. Only some rows state a clone size, as once, few, many or a class for expanded clones.

v_gene: TRBV28; abundance: NA; d_gene: NA; j_gene: TRBJ2-1; CDR3nt: TGTGCCAGCAGTCCGGGACGGGGATTCCAAGAGACCCAGTTCTTC; CDR3aa: CASSPGRGFQETQFF
v_gene: TRBV2; abundance: NA; d_gene: NA; j_gene: TRBJ2-7; CDR3nt: TGTGCCGGCACCTGGGGAAACTACGAGCAGTACTTC; CDR3aa: CAGTWGNYEQYF
v_gene: TRBV6-5; abundance: NA; d_gene: NA; j_gene: TRBJ1-1; CDR3nt: TGTCCCAGCAGTTACACAGGACCGGAGGCGGAAGCTTTCTTT; CDR3aa: CPSSYTGPEAEAFF
v_gene: TRBV27; abundance: NA; d_gene: TRBD1; j_gene: TRBJ2-4; CDR3nt: TGTGCCAGCAGTTCGCGCACGGGACAGGTCAAAAACATTCAGTACTTC; CDR3aa: CASSSRTGQVKNIQYF
v_gene: TRBV27; abundance: NA; d_gene: NA; j_gene: TRBJ2-5; CDR3nt: TGTGCCAGCAGTCCATACACTCAAGAGACCCAGTACTTC; CDR3aa: CASSPYTQETQYF
v_gene: TRBV18; abundance: few; d_gene: TRBD1; j_gene: TRBJ2-5; CDR3nt: TGTGCCAGCTCACCGACGGGACAGGGGCTTATGGTGACCCAGTACTTC; CDR3aa: CASSPTGQGLMVTQYF
v_gene: TRBV5-1; abundance: many; d_gene: TRBD1; j_gene: TRBJ1-2; CDR3nt: TGCGCCAGCAGCTTGACAGGGGGCAACTATGGCTACACCTTC; CDR3aa: CASSLTGGNYGYTF
v_gene: TRBV20-1; abundance: NA; d_gene: TRBD2; j_gene: TRBJ2-1; CDR3nt: TGCAGTGCTACCGGGGGGGTGTACAATGAGCAGTTCTTC; CDR3aa: CSATGGVYNEQFF
v_gene: TRBV7-2; abundance: few; d_gene: NA; j_gene: TRBJ2-3; CDR3nt: TGTGCCAGCAGCTTAAGGGGCTCCTACACAGATACGCAGTATTTT; CDR3aa: CASSLRGSYTDTQYF
v_gene: TRBV29-1; abundance: few; d_gene: TRBD1; j_gene: TRBJ2-1; CDR3nt: TGCAGCGTCACGGACAGGTTTTTATCCTACAATGAGCAGTTCTTC; CDR3aa: CSVTDRFLSYNEQFF
v_gene: TRBV20-1; abundance: NA; d_gene: TRBD1; j_gene: TRBJ1-2; CDR3nt: TGCAGTGCTTCCACCACGACAGGGGGTACTGGCTACACCTTC; CDR3aa: CSASTTTGGTGYTF
v_gene: TRBV27; abundance: NA; d_gene: NA; j_gene: TRBJ2-1; CDR3nt: TGTGCCAGCATGGGCACACTACCCTTCTCCTACAATGAGCAGTTCTTC; CDR3aa: CASMGTLPFSYNEQFF
v_gene: TRBV20-1; abundance: NA; d_gene: NA; j_gene: TRBJ2-7; CDR3nt: TGCAGTGCGGACGCAGGCGACGAGCAGTACTTC; CDR3aa: CSADAGDEQYF
v_gene: TRBV6-2/TRBV6-3; abundance: NA; d_gene: TRBD1; j_gene: TRBJ2-5; CDR3nt: TGTGCCAGCAGTTACTCCGGGACAGCCTTCTCGTACTTC; CDR3aa: CASSYSGTAFSYF
v_gene: TRBV6-6; abundance: NA; d_gene: NA; j_gene: TRBJ1-6; CDR3nt: TGTGCCAGCAGTTACCCGAGATCCCAAATAGCGGGTTCACCCCTCCACTTT; CDR3aa: CASSYPRSQIAGSPLHF
v_gene: TRBV12-3/TRBV12-4; abundance: few; d_gene: TRBD1; j_gene: TRBJ2-5; CDR3nt: TGTGCCAGCAGCCGATGGGGACAGGGATTCCAAGAGACCCAGTACTTC; CDR3aa: CASSRWGQGFQETQYF
v_gene: TRBV7-8; abundance: NA; d_gene: NA; j_gene: TRBJ1-5; CDR3nt: TGTGCCAGCAGCCACTACACGACCAGGGTTACGGCTCAGCCCCAGCATTTT; CDR3aa: CASSHYTTRVTAQPQHF
v_gene: TRBV27; abundance: NA; d_gene: NA; j_gene: TRBJ2-5; CDR3nt: TGTGCCAGCAGTTTATCGGCGTTAAGGAGCGCTGGAGAGACCCAGTACTTC; CDR3aa: CASSLSALRSAGETQYF
v_gene: TRBV6-2/TRBV6-3; abundance: NA; d_gene: NA; j_gene: TRBJ2-5; CDR3nt: TGTGCCAGCAGTGACGGACAGAGGAAGCAGACCCAGTACTTC; CDR3aa: CASSDGQRKQTQYF
v_gene: TRBV29-1; abundance: once; d_gene: TRBD2; j_gene: TRBJ2-4; CDR3nt: TGCAGCGTCGGCGGGGGAGAAAGCGGCAAAAACATTCAGTACTTC; CDR3aa: CSVGGGESGKNIQYF
v_gene: TRBV27; abundance: NA; d_gene: TRBD1; j_gene: TRBJ1-5; CDR3nt: TGTGCCAGCACCGATCTGACAGGGGGACCGAATCAGCCCCAGCATTTT; CDR3aa: CASTDLTGGPNQPQHF
v_gene: TRBV29-1; abundance: NA; d_gene: NA; j_gene: TRBJ1-4; CDR3nt: TGCAGCGTTGGTCAGGTTAATGAAAAACTGTTTTTT; CDR3aa: CSVGQVNEKLFF
v_gene: TRBV6-2/TRBV6-3; abundance: few; d_gene: TRBD2; j_gene: TRBJ2-1; CDR3nt: TGTGCCAGCGGCCGAGGACTAGCGGGGGGATTTATCTACAATGAGCAGTTCTTC; CDR3aa: CASGRGLAGGFIYNEQFF
v_gene: TRBV7-9; abundance: NA; d_gene: NA; j_gene: TRBJ2-3; CDR3nt: TGTGCCAGCAGCCCTCTAGGAGACGATACGCAGTATTTT; CDR3aa: CASSPLGDDTQYF
v_gene: TRBV28; abundance: many; d_gene: NA; j_gene: TRBJ2-5; CDR3nt: TGTGCCAGCAGTCCTAGGACCGACGGGGGCCAAGAGACCCAGTACTTC; CDR3aa: CASSPRTDGGQETQYF
v_gene: TRBV5-6; abundance: once; d_gene: NA; j_gene: TRBJ2-7; CDR3nt: TGTGCCAGCAGCTTGGTAACAGGTCTTGGGAGCGTCCAACGCGAGCAGTACTTC; CDR3aa: CASSLVTGLGSVQREQYF
v_gene: TRBV10-2; abundance: NA; d_gene: NA; j_gene: TRBJ1-2; CDR3nt: TGCGCCAGCAGTGAGGACCGCCGGGGGACCTATGGCTACACCTTC; CDR3aa: CASSEDRRGTYGYTF
v_gene: TRBV3-1; abundance: NA; d_gene: NA; j_gene: TRBJ2-5; CDR3nt: TGTGCCAGCAGCCAAGATAGTGTAGGGTCGGAGACCCAGTACTTC; CDR3aa: CASSQDSVGSETQYF
v_gene: TRBV29-1; abundance: NA; d_gene: TRBD1; j_gene: TRBJ1-2; CDR3nt: TGCAGCGATCAGGGGGTCGGTGGCTACACCTTC; CDR3aa: CSDQGVGGYTF
v_gene: TRBV4-3; abundance: NA; d_gene: TRBD2; j_gene: TRBJ2-1; CDR3nt: TGCGCCAGCAGCCAAGATCTACTCGGGGGGGCTTTTGGGCAGTTCTTC; CDR3aa: CASSQDLLGGAFGQFF
v_gene: TRBV3-1; abundance: NA; d_gene: TRBD1; j_gene: TRBJ2-7; CDR3nt: TGTGCCAGCAGCCAAGCCGGGACAGGGTCACACGAGCAGTACTTC; CDR3aa: CASSQAGTGSHEQYF
v_gene: TRBV2; abundance: few; d_gene: TRBD1; j_gene: TRBJ2-7; CDR3nt: TGTGCCAGCAGTCTGACAGGGCCCCTCAAAGGCCAGTACTTC; CDR3aa: CASSLTGPLKGQYF
v_gene: TRBV6-5; abundance: few; d_gene: NA; j_gene: TRBJ2-5; CDR3nt: TGTGCCAGCAGTAAACCAGGCGAAGAGACCCAGTACTTC; CDR3aa: CASSKPGEETQYF
v_gene: TRBV15; abundance: few; d_gene: TRBD1; j_gene: TRBJ1-2; CDR3nt: TGTGCCACCAGCAGAGATACCGGGACAGCTACTTACTATGGCTACACCTTC; CDR3aa: CATSRDTGTATYYGYTF
v_gene: TRBV5-1; abundance: NA; d_gene: TRBD2; j_gene: TRBJ2-1; CDR3nt: TGCGCCAGCAGCTTGGTAGCTGTCGGGGGGTACAGCAATGAGCAGTTCTTC; CDR3aa: CASSLVAVGGYSNEQFF
v_gene: TRBV6-1; abundance: NA; d_gene: TRBD2; j_gene: TRBJ2-5; CDR3nt: TGTGCCAGCAGACCCCCCGGAGGAGCGGGGTTAGGGACCCAGTACTTC; CDR3aa: CASRPPGGAGLGTQYF
v_gene: TRBV7-8; abundance: NA; d_gene: NA; j_gene: TRBJ2-3; CDR3nt: TGTGCCAGCAGCTTCCTCGACACCCCTACGCAGTATTTT; CDR3aa: CASSFLDTPTQYF
v_gene: TRBV15; abundance: NA; d_gene: NA; j_gene: TRBJ1-6; CDR3nt: TGTGCCACCAGCTTACATGGCCCAAATTCACCCCTCCACTTT; CDR3aa: CATSLHGPNSPLHF
v_gene: TRBV20-1; abundance: few; d_gene: TRBD2; j_gene: TRBJ2-3; CDR3nt: TGCAGTGCTCCAAAAAGGACTAGGCGGTTAACAGATACGCAGTATTTT; CDR3aa: CSAPKRTRRLTDTQYF
v_gene: TRBV20-1; abundance: NA; d_gene: NA; j_gene: TRBJ2-3; CDR3nt: TGCAGTGCCCCCCTCCGACTTACAGATACGCAGTATTTT; CDR3aa: CSAPLRLTDTQYF
v_gene: TRBV28; abundance: NA; d_gene: NA; j_gene: TRBJ2-3; CDR3nt: TGTGCCAGCAGTTTCTTAGCAGGGAAGATCTCAGATACGCAGTATTTT; CDR3aa: CASSFLAGKISDTQYF
v_gene: TRBV6-6; abundance: NA; d_gene: TRBD2; j_gene: TRBJ2-5; CDR3nt: TGTGCCAGCAGTTACTCGATAGCGGGGAAACAAGAGACCCAGTACTTC; CDR3aa: CASSYSIAGKQETQYF
v_gene: TRBV4-1; abundance: NA; d_gene: NA; j_gene: TRBJ2-4; CDR3nt: TGCGCCAGCAGCCATCTGGGCGGGGGCCATAAAAACATTCAGTACTTC; CDR3aa: CASSHLGGGHKNIQYF
v_gene: TRBV6-1; abundance: once; d_gene: NA; j_gene: TRBJ2-1; CDR3nt: TGTGCCGGCAGGTACCGGGACACGAAGTTCTTC; CDR3aa: CAGRYRDTKFF
v_gene: TRBV13; abundance: NA; d_gene: TRBD1; j_gene: TRBJ1-2; CDR3nt: TGTGCCAGCAGCCCCTTCGACAGGGGGCTTCTTGATGGCTACACCTTC; CDR3aa: CASSPFDRGLLDGYTF
v_gene: TRBV20-1; abundance: few; d_gene: NA; j_gene: TRBJ1-2; CDR3nt: TGCAGTGCCCCGGGTCAGCCCCGCGGCTACACCTTC; CDR3aa: CSAPGQPRGYTF
v_gene: TRBV4-2; abundance: NA; d_gene: NA; j_gene: TRBJ2-5; CDR3nt: TGTGCCAGCAACCACGGGGCAGTTGCGCAAGAGACCCAGTACTTC; CDR3aa: CASNHGAVAQETQYF
v_gene: TRBV12-3/TRBV12-4; abundance: NA; d_gene: NA; j_gene: TRBJ1-1; CDR3nt: TGTGCCAGCAGTCCAGCTAGCACTATGAACACTGAAGCTTTCTTT; CDR3aa: CASSPASTMNTEAFF
v_gene: TRBV12-3/TRBV12-4; abundance: NA; d_gene: TRBD2; j_gene: TRBJ2-5; CDR3nt: TGTGCCAGCCAAGACGGGGGGGGCGCGGAGACCCAGTACTTC; CDR3aa: CASQDGGGAETQYF
v_gene: TRBV20-1; abundance: NA; d_gene: NA; j_gene: TRBJ2-1; CDR3nt: TGCAGTCGGCTCCCGGGGCAGAGCTCCTACAATGAGCAGTTCTTC; CDR3aa: CSRLPGQSSYNEQFF
v_gene: TRBV28; abundance: NA; d_gene: NA; j_gene: TRBJ2-7; CDR3nt: TGTGCCAGCAAGCGGAGGGCCTCCTACGAGCAGTACTTC; CDR3aa: CASKRRASYEQYF
v_gene: TRBV2; abundance: NA; d_gene: NA; j_gene: TRBJ2-5; CDR3nt: TGTGCCAGCAGTGAAAGGGAAGCGGGAGAGACCCAGTACTTC; CDR3aa: CASSEREAGETQYF